A selection of T cell receptor beta chains follows, all from one sample in a study of blood T cell repertoires in COVID-19. The data were produced by immunoSEQ multiplex PCR, yet TCRdb's version contains in-frame clones alone and is incomplete. The sample records roughly 130,000 clones, roughly 90% being singletons. Sequences were obtained from PBMCs or T cells enriched from blood (not recorded which). Source of these receptors: a woman aged 45 to 65 who had recovered from COVID-19. The CDR3 runs from the conserved cysteine through the conserved F or W. The D gene is left open where the match is weak.

>-|TRBV10-3|TRBJ1-2
CAIRPGSTDGYTF
TGTGCCATCAGGCCGGGCTCGACAGATGGCTACACCTTC
>-|TRBV6-5|TRBJ2-7
CASSLHGGYEQYF
TGTGCCAGCAGTCTCCACGGGGGTTACGAGCAGTACTTC
>TRBD1|TRBV5-1|TRBJ2-5
CASSLSYGTGETQYF
TGCGCCAGCAGCTTGTCATACGGGACAGGAGAGACCCAGTACTTC
>-|TRBV18|TRBJ1-6
CASSPAGDSPLHF
TGTGCCAGCTCACCAGCGGGGGACTCACCCCTCCACTTT
>-|TRBV2|TRBJ1-3
CASSVEGNSGNTIYF
TGTGCCAGCAGTGTGGAGGGAAACTCTGGAAACACCATATATTTT
>-|TRBV27|TRBJ1-1
CASSHRENTEAFF
TGTGCCAGCAGCCACAGGGAGAACACTGAAGCTTTCTTT
>-|TRBV10-3|TRBJ1-1
CAISVFGRLNTEAFF
TGTGCCATCAGCGTTTTTGGCAGATTGAACACTGAAGCTTTCTTT
>TRBD1|TRBV6-5|TRBJ1-1
CASSSRTGNTEAFF
TGTGCCAGCAGTTCCCGGACAGGGAACACTGAAGCTTTCTTT
>TRBD2|TRBV7-3|TRBJ2-3
CASSTTSGPTDTQYF
TGTGCCAGCAGCACGACTAGCGGCCCCACAGATACGCAGTATTTT
>TRBD1|TRBV18|TRBJ2-5
CASSPYGQVQETQYF
TGTGCCAGCTCACCATACGGACAGGTTCAAGAGACCCAGTACTTC